Each of the 5 T cell receptor beta chains below was sequenced from the same sample in a study of cytomegalovirus exposure and HLA in healthy donors. Primers: 60 Vbeta forward and 13 Jbeta reverse. TCRdb keeps only in-frame clones here, not all; method: immunoSEQ multiplex PCR. The data contain under 250,000 clones, approximately 85% of them singletons. Material: PBMCs. These TCRs come from a woman aged 50 to 60 in good health and CMV-seronegative.

The chain combines TRBV11-2 with TRBJ2-1, with 7 bases that match TRBD2. Germline V gives CDR1 SGHAT, CDR2 FQNNGV. V lost 0 bases, J lost 5 bases, and 7 bases stayed unmatched. This CDR3 is 16 amino acids long. CDR3 protein: CASSLEPLALNNEQFF. The CDR3 bases are TGTGCCAGCAGCTTAGAGCCACTAGCGTTAAACAATGAGCAGTTCTTC.

The CDR3 sequence: CASSIPGGGQPQHF. In DNA, the CDR3 is TGTGCCAGTAGTATACCTGGGGGCGGTCAGCCCCAGCATTTT. This chain uses TRBV19 with TRBJ1-5; D possibly corresponds to TRBD1 (6 bases). CDR3 length equals 14 residues. V gave up 2 bases and J gave up 6 bases, with 11 bases separating them. Germline V gene data show CDR1 as LNHDA and CDR2 as SQIVND (reference sequence).

The chain recombines TRBV28 with TRBJ2-3; TRBD2 matches 10 bases. Germline-derived CDR1 and CDR2 are MDHEN and SYDVKM. With 2 bases clipped from V and 8 bases from J, the junction kept 10 bases outside the gene matches. The CDR3 extends over 16 amino acids. The CDR3 here is CASSLLASGRSGTQYF. The CDR3 DNA is TGTGCCAGCAGTTTACTGGCTAGCGGGAGAAGTGGTACGCAGTATTTT.

V and J are TRBV28 and TRBJ2-5; D is possibly TRBD1 (6 bases). The length of the CDR3 is 14 residues. Germline V gene data show CDR1 as MDHEN and CDR2 as SYDVKM. V shed 7 bases and J shed 11 bases, with 23 bases lying between them. The CDR3: CASTLDRFQYEQYF. DNA of the CDR3: TGTGCCAGCACCCTCGACAGGTTCCAGTATGAGCAGTACTTC.

The gene calls are TRBV27 and TRBJ1-2; D is uncertain. V was pared by 2 bases and J by 7 bases, with 17 bases between. Germline V gives CDR1 MNHEY, CDR2 SMNVEV (reference sequence). The CDR3 is 15 amino acids. CDR3 residues: CASSLGRLHSLGYTF. In DNA, the CDR3 is TGTGCCAGCAGTTTAGGCAGGCTCCATTCCCTTGGCTACACCTTC.